The 15 T cell receptor beta chains presented below share a single source sample, sequenced in a study of technical replicates of blood from a handful of donors. TCRdb's table, derived via immunoSEQ multiplex PCR, lists solely in-frame clones and lacks some. The sample lists 91,000 or so clones, roughly 96% occurring once. The sequenced sample was T cells isolated from PBMCs. Receptors originate from a human donor in good health.

The count of this clone is one. The rearrangement uses TRBV19 and TRBJ1-1, with D hard to call. Deletions cut 5 bases from V and 5 bases from J, with 12 bases between. The length of the CDR3 is 13 residues. From germline, CDR1 is LNHDA and CDR2 SQIVND (reference sequence). This CDR3 is CASSYGIMTEAFF. The CDR3 nucleotides read TGTGCCAGTAGTTACGGGATTATGACTGAAGCTTTCTTT.

CDR3 residues: CASSSFHEQYF. The CDR3 DNA sequence: TGTGCCAGCAGCTCCTTCCACGAGCAGTACTTC. The chain carries TRBV7-9 and TRBJ2-7, with D hard to call. CDR3 size: 11 residues. CDR1 SEHNR and CDR2 FQNEAQ come from the germline V gene (reference sequence). The germline V and J ends were trimmed by 4 bases and 5 bases, with 6 bases remaining between them.

This chain uses TRBV7-8 with TRBJ1-5, with 8 bases identical to TRBD1. CDR3 length: 16 amino acids. CDR1 and CDR2 (germline): SGHVS, FQNEAQ. Losses at the gene ends were 3 bases for V and 0 bases for J; bases not matched to a gene: 4. The CDR3 DNA is TGTGCCAGCAGCTTCCGCAGGGGGCTTAGCAATCAGCCCCAGCATTTT. Encoded protein: CASSFRRGLSNQPQHF.

This chain uses TRBV6-1 with TRBJ2-7, with TRBD1 matching over 8 bases. The CDR3 is made up of 14 amino acids. The junction had 6 bases not matched to a gene; V was cut back by 6 bases and J by 2 bases. From germline, CDR1 is MNHNS and CDR2 SASEGT. In DNA, the CDR3 is TGTGCCAGCAGGATACAGGGGGATACCTACGAGCAGTACTTC. It encodes CASRIQGDTYEQYF.

V gene TRBV4-1 combines with J gene TRBJ2-1, with D possibly being TRBD2 (6 bases). Trimming removed 1 base at V and 7 bases at J, with 8 bases between. The CDR3 has 13 residues. In germline, CDR1 is MGHRA, CDR2 YSYEKL. Written as DNA, the CDR3 is TGCGCCAGCAGCCAAGTCGGGGGAAATGAGCAGTTCTTC. It yields the protein CASSQVGGNEQFF.

This clone appeared once. The genes are TRBV18 and TRBJ1-1, with a tentative D call TRBD1 (6 bases). The CDR3 is 15 amino acids. Germline CDR1 is KGHSH and CDR2 is LQKENI. The germline V and J ends were trimmed by 1 base and 2 bases, with 11 bases remaining between them. CDR3 DNA: TGTGCCAGCTCACCACGCCGGGACATCAACACTGAAGCTTTCTTT. This translates into CASSPRRDINTEAFF.

The gene calls are TRBV10-3 and TRBJ2-1; tentative D call: TRBD2 (6 bases). V was shortened by 3 bases and J by 0 bases, with 9 bases between the two germline ends. The germline CDR1 and CDR2 sequences are ENHRY and SYGVKD. The CDR3 spans 15 residues. The CDR3 spells CAISESTSSYNEQFF. The CDR3 bases are TGTGCCATCAGTGAATCGACTAGCTCCTACAATGAGCAGTTCTTC.

J is TRBJ2-7 and V is TRBV30, with TRBD1 as a possible D gene (6 bases). Germline assignment: CDR1 GTSNPN and CDR2 SVGIG (reference sequence). Trimming shortened V by 3 bases and J by 3 bases, and 18 bases separated the two germline ends. The CDR3 is 15 residues long. CDR3 coding DNA: TGTGCCTGGAGAGCATACAGGGTGATATGCTACGAGCAGTACTTC. Encoded protein: CAWRAYRVICYEQYF.

V gene TRBV28 combines with J gene TRBJ2-2; D gene uncertain. The V gene's germline CDR1 is MDHEN and CDR2 SYDVKM. This CDR3 spans 16 amino acids. Trimming pared 6 bases from V and 1 base from J, leaving 15 bases between. In DNA, the CDR3 is TGTGCCAGCAGATTAAGACATTCCAAGAACACCGGGGAGCTGTTTTTT. It translates to CASRLRHSKNTGELFF.

The chain links TRBV11-3 to TRBJ2-2; 8 nucleotides agree with TRBD2. Unmatched junction bases numbered 8, after V lost 5 bases and J lost 6 bases. The CDR3 contains 15 residues. CDR1 and CDR2 from the germline V gene are SGHNT and YENEEA. The CDR3 region is CASSPTSGRPGELFF. CDR3 nucleotides: TGTGCCAGCAGCCCTACTAGCGGCCGACCCGGGGAGCTGTTTTTT.

This clone was seen a handful of times. The chain is built from TRBV7-9 and TRBJ1-2, with D uncertain. CDR3 length: 13 residues. The germline CDR1 and CDR2 sequences are SEHNR and FQNEAQ (reference sequence). V lost 5 bases and J lost 8, with 15 bases in between. The CDR3 spells CASSPRPDRGYTF. The CDR3 DNA reads TGTGCCAGCAGCCCGCGTCCCGATCGGGGCTACACCTTC.

The rearrangement links TRBV18 to TRBJ2-1, with 9 bases fitting TRBD2. Germline loops: CDR1 KGHSH, CDR2 LQKENI. Trimming cost V 5 bases and J 6 bases; bases outside gene matches: 8. The CDR3 totals 15 residues. DNA for the CDR3: TGTGCCAGCTCAGCGGTGGCGGGAGGGCCCAATGAGCAGTTCTTC. As protein: CASSAVAGGPNEQFF.

The rearrangement uses TRBV5-1 and TRBJ1-4; D possibly corresponds to TRBD1 (6 bases). V gave up 0 bases and J gave up 0 bases, with 12 bases separating them. Germline assignment: CDR1 SGHRS and CDR2 YFSETQ. CDR3 length: 17 residues. The CDR3 region is CASSLGSGVATNEKLFF. CDR3 DNA sequence: TGCGCCAGCAGCTTGGGGTCAGGGGTTGCAACTAATGAAAAACTGTTTTTT.

The J gene is TRBJ1-4, the V gene TRBV18; tentative D call: TRBD1 (6 bases). Germline V gives CDR1 KGHSH, CDR2 LQKENI. This CDR3 has 15 amino acids. V was pared by 4 bases and J by 5 bases, with 14 bases between. Here the CDR3 DNA reads TGTGCCAGCTCACTTCAGGGGTCGGCCAATGAAAAACTGTTTTTT. This translates into CASSLQGSANEKLFF.

The chain is built from TRBV11-2 and TRBJ2-1; the match to TRBD2 covers 13 bases. The length of the CDR3 is 17 residues. Trimming removed 6 bases from V and 15 bases from J; junction bases left unmatched: 20. CDR1 is SGHAT, CDR2 FQNNGV, per germline. This CDR3 reads CASRQLAGGAGGSPRFF. CDR3 nucleotide sequence: TGTGCCAGCAGACAACTAGCGGGGGGGGCCGGGGGCTCACCACGGTTCTTC.